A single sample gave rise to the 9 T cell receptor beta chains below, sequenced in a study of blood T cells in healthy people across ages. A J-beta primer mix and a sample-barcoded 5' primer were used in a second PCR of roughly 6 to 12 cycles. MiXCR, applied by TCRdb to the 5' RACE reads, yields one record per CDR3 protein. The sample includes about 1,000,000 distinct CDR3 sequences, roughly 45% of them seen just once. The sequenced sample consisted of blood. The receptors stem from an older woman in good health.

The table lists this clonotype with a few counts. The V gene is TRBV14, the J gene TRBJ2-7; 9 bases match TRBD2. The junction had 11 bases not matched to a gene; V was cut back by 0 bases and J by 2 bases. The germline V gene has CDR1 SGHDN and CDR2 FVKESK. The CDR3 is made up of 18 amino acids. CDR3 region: CASSQDAGGLAGTYEQYF. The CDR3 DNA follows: TGTGCCAGCAGCCAAGATGCGGGTGGGCTAGCGGGAACCTACGAGCAGTACTTC.

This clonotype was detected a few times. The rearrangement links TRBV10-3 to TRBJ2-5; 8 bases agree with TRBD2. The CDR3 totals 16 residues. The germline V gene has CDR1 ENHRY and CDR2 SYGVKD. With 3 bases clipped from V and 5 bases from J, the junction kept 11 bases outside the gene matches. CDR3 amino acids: CAISDPGLGWGETQYF. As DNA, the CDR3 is TGTGCCATCAGTGACCCGGGACTAGGGTGGGGTGAGACCCAGTACTTC.

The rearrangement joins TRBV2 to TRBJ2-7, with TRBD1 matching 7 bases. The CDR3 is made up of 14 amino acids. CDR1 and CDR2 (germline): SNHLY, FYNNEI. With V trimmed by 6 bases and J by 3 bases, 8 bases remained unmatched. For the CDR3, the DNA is TGTGCCAGCAGAGTAACCGGGACAGACTACGAGCAGTACTTC. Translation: CASRVTGTDYEQYF.

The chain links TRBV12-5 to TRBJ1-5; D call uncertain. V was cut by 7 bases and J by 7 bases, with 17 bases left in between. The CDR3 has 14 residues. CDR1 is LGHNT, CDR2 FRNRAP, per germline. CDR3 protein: CASAKTGLGQPQHF. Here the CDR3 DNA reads TGTGCTAGTGCCAAGACCGGGTTGGGGCAGCCCCAGCATTTT. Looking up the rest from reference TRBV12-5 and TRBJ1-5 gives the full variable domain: DARVTQTPRHKVTEMGQEVTMRCQPILGHNTVFWYRQTMMQGLELLAYFRNRAPLDDSGMPKDRFSAEMPDATLATLKIQPSEPRDSAVYFCASAKTGLGQPQHFGDGTRLSIL.

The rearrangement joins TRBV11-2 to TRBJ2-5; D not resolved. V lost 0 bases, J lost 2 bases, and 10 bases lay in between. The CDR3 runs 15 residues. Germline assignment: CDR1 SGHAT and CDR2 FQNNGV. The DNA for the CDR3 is TGTGCCAGCAGCTTAGACGGCAGGCTACAAGAGACCCAGTACTTC. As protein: CASSLDGRLQETQYF. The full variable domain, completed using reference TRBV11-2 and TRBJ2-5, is EAGVAQSPRYKIIEKRQSVAFWCNPISGHATLYWYQQILGQGPKLLIQFQNNGVVDDSQLPKDRFSAERLKGVDSTLKIQPAKLEDSAVYLCASSLDGRLQETQYFGPGTRLLVL.

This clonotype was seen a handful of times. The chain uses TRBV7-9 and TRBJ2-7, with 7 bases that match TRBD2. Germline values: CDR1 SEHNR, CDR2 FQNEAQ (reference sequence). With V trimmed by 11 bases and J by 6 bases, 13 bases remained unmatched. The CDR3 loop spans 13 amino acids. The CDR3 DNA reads TGTGCCGCAGCCCAGGGTTCGGGGGGCGAGCAGTACTTC. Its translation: CAAAQGSGGEQYF.

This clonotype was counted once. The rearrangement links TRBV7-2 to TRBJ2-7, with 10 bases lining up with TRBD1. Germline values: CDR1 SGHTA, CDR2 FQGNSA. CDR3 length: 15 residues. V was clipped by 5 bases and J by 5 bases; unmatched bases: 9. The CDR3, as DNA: TGTGCCAGCAGCCTTTCGAGGGACAGGGGCCACGAGCAGTACTTC. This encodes CASSLSRDRGHEQYF.

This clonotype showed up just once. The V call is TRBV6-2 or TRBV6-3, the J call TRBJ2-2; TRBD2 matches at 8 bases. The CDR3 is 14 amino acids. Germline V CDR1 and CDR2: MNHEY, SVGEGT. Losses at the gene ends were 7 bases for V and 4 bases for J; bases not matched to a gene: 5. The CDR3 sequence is CASKLAGTTGELFF. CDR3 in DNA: TGTGCCAGCAAGCTAGCGGGTACCACCGGGGAGCTGTTTTTT.

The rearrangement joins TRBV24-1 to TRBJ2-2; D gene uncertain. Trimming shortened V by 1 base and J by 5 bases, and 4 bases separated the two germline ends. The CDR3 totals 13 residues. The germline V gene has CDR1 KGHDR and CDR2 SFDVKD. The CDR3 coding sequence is TGTGCCACCAGTGATTTCCGTACCGGGGAGCTGTTTTTT. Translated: CATSDFRTGELFF.